The T cell receptor beta chain under discussion was sequenced for a study of OX40 agonist ivuxolimab in advanced cancers. Study context: Participants, around 80% male, averaged approximately 56 years of age, ranging from roughly 23 to 90. Patients with prior anti-PD-1, anti-PD-L1 or anti-CTLA-4 therapy were eligible; 40% to 45% had some. Regarding the study as a whole: The mean number of expanded clones was higher in CD8+ T cells than in CD4+.

The V end lost 4 bases, the J end lost 3 bases, and 10 bases lay between the germline ends. The CDR3 has 14 residues. Germline CDR1 is PRHDT and CDR2 is FYEKMQ (reference sequence). Profiling relied on immunoSEQ multiplex PCR, and the TCRdb table lists in-frame clones only, not all of them. Here the sample spans roughly 50,000 clones, about 89% being singletons. A note on this clone: Antigen: not known.

The chain recombines TRBV13 with TRBJ2-4, with D tentatively TRBD2 (6 bases). The material sequenced was CD4+ or CD8+ T cells sorted from blood, taken in a trial of the OX40 agonist ivuxolimab. The receptor's source is an adult with an advanced solid tumor such as melanoma, head and neck, liver or kidney cancer. The CDR3 loop is CASSSGLDKNIQYF. The CDR3 DNA reads TGTGCCAGCAGCTCGGGACTTGACAAAAACATTCAGTACTTC.